These 18 T cell receptor beta chains share one sample of origin, sequenced in a study of T cells in Graves' hyperthyroidism and ophthalmopathy. TCR beta CDR3 regions were amplified from RNA transcripts. The TCR CDR3 was amplified in a first-round RT-PCR using the HTBI primer set. TCRdb reprocessed the multiplex PCR reads via MiXCR and lists one record per CDR3 protein. This sample carries approximately 600,000 distinct CDR3 sequences, less than 25% of them seen once, and the ten largest clones take 30% to 40%. Sequenced sample: blood. These receptors all come from a man aged 25 to 40 with Graves' ophthalmopathy.

This clonotype was seen a handful of times. This chain joins TRBV2 and TRBJ2-7; 13 bases are a match to TRBD2. The V gene's germline CDR1 is SNHLY and CDR2 FYNNEI. V shed 2 bases, J shed 5 bases, and the junction held 3 bases outside the gene matches. This CDR3 has 15 residues. CDR3 region: CASSEKGLAGNEQYF. The CDR3 coding sequence is TGTGCCAGCAGTGAAAAGGGACTAGCGGGAAACGAGCAGTACTTC. Full variable domain (missing parts from reference TRBV2 and TRBJ2-7): EPEVTQTPSHQVTQMGQEVILRCVPISNHLYFYWYRQILGQKVEFLVSFYNNEISEKSEIFDDQFSVERPDGSNFTLKIRSTKLEDSAMYFCASSEKGLAGNEQYFGPGTRLTVT.

This chain links TRBV19 with TRBJ2-1; D uncertain. Trimming removed 5 bases from V and 6 bases from J, with 11 bases in between. Germline lookup yields CDR1 LNHDA and CDR2 SQIVND (reference sequence). This CDR3 has 13 residues. The CDR3 nucleotides are TGTGCCAGTAGTGTAACCAGGCTCAATGAGCAGTTCTTC. Its protein product is CASSVTRLNEQFF.

This clonotype came up many times. The V call is TRBV11-2, the J call TRBJ1-1; 8 positions agree with TRBD1. V was pared by 5 bases and J by 1 base, with 6 bases of the junction left unmatched. The germline V gene encodes CDR1 SGHAT and CDR2 FQNNGV. CDR3 length equals 15 residues. The CDR3 DNA reads TGTGCCAGCAGCGCCGCCGGGACAGGGAACACTGAAGCTTTCTTT. It encodes CASSAAGTGNTEAFF.

This sequence joins TRBV5-5 and TRBJ1-6; the D gene is possibly TRBD1 (6 bases). Germline V gives CDR1 SGHKS, CDR2 YYEKEE (reference sequence). V was cut by 1 base and J by 7 bases, with 12 bases left in between. The CDR3 is 15 residues long. In nucleotides, the CDR3 is TGTGCCAGCAGCTTGTCGGGACAACAAAATTCACCCCTCCACTTT. It codes for CASSLSGQQNSPLHF.

This clonotype was counted at least ten times. The chain links TRBV18 to TRBJ2-7; the D gene could be TRBD1 or TRBD2 (5 bases each). The CDR3 has 14 residues. Germline CDR1 is KGHSH and CDR2 is LQKENI. V was clipped by 3 bases and J by 5 bases, with 14 bases between them. CDR3 sequence reads: CASSPGGRGHEQYF. As DNA, the CDR3 is TGTGCCAGCTCACCCGGCGGTCGGGGACACGAGCAGTACTTC.

Many counts were recorded for this clonotype. The J gene is TRBJ1-1, the V gene TRBV28, with no clear D. The CDR3 sequence is 15 residues long. Germline CDR1 and CDR2: MDHEN and SYDVKM. With 6 bases removed from V and 1 base from J, the gap between germline ends came to 15 bases. CDR3 region: CASRIPEPTNTEAFF. DNA of the CDR3: TGTGCCAGCAGGATTCCGGAACCGACGAACACTGAAGCTTTCTTT.

This chain uses TRBV7-2 with TRBJ2-1; 8 nucleotides line up with TRBD2. The germline V gene has CDR1 SGHTA and CDR2 FQGNSA. There are 15 residues in the CDR3. Trimming took 2 bases from V and 8 from J; bases not matched to a gene: 8. CDR3 in amino acids: CASSLSRGLVYEQFF. The DNA for the CDR3 is TGTGCCAGCAGCTTATCGAGGGGACTAGTATATGAGCAGTTCTTC.

This clonotype has just a few counts. The CDR3: CATRDNPYEQYF. The CDR3 DNA follows: TGTGCCACCCGGGACAACCCCTACGAGCAGTACTTC. This sequence joins TRBV27 and TRBJ2-7; a possible D gene is TRBD1 (6 bases). Looked up from germline, CDR1 is MNHEY and CDR2 is SMNVEV (reference sequence). V lost 10 bases, J lost 2 bases, and 12 bases lay in between. The CDR3 spans 12 residues.

The V gene is TRBV4-3, the J gene TRBJ1-4; TRBD1 agrees at 7 bases. The ends lost 1 base at V and 0 bases at J; junction bases unmatched: 2. The CDR3 is 16 residues long. Germline CDR1 and CDR2: LGHNA and YSLEER. CDR3 DNA: TGCGCCAGCAGCCAAGGAGGGGGCGCAACTAATGAAAAACTGTTTTTT. This codes for CASSQGGGATNEKLFF.

V gene TRBV6-1 combines with J gene TRBJ1-2, with TRBD1 matching 11 bases. The CDR3 extends over 15 amino acids. V gave up 3 bases and J gave up 2 bases; unmatched junction bases: 2. Germline V CDR1 and CDR2: MNHNS, SASEGT. The CDR3 region has the DNA TGTGCCAGCAGTGATTGGGACAGGGGGAACTATGGCTACACCTTC. This sequence encodes CASSDWDRGNYGYTF.

The V call is TRBV27, the J call TRBJ2-1, with D possibly being TRBD1 or TRBD2 (5 bases each). Matching the DNA end better, TRBJ2-7 makes the J call doubtful. Germline V gene sequence: CDR1 MNHEY, CDR2 SMNVEV (reference sequence). The CDR3 has 13 residues. As DNA, the CDR3 is TGTGCCAGCACAGGGAGCTCCTACAATGAGCAGTACTTC. It specifies CASTGSSYNEQYF.

The V and J genes are TRBV5-1 and TRBJ2-2; D possibly matches TRBD1 or TRBD2 (5 bases each). The CDR3 runs to 13 residues. The germline V and J ends were trimmed by 3 bases and 5 bases, with 8 bases remaining between them. CDR1 and CDR2 (germline): SGHRS, YFSETQ. DNA of the CDR3: TGCGCCAGCAGCTGGGACCCTACCGGGGAGCTGTTTTTT. Translating it yields CASSWDPTGELFF. Using reference TRBV5-1 and TRBJ2-2 for the parts outside the CDR3, the full variable domain is KAGVTQTPRYLIKTRGQQVTLSCSPISGHRSVSWYQQTPGQGLQFLFEYFSETQRNKGNFPGRFSGRQFSNSRSEMNVSTLELGDSALYLCASSWDPTGELFFGEGSRLTVL.

This clonotype appeared a single time. V is TRBV5-1 and J is TRBJ2-5; the D call may be TRBD1 or TRBD2 (5 bases each). Germline CDR1 is SGHRS and CDR2 is YFSETQ. The CDR3 consists of 14 residues. Trimming shortened V by 1 base and J by 4 bases, and 11 bases separated the two germline ends. The CDR3: CASSLRPRGETQYF. The CDR3 DNA reads as TGCGCCAGCAGCTTGAGACCGAGGGGAGAGACCCAGTACTTC.

In this sample, this clonotype turned up a few times. The V call is TRBV5-1, the J call TRBJ2-5, with 8 bases that match TRBD1. The CDR3 is made up of 15 amino acids. The V gene end was trimmed by 4 bases and the J gene end by 3 bases; junction bases not matched to a gene: 8. CDR1 and CDR2 (germline): SGHRS, YFSETQ. DNA of the CDR3: TGCGCCAGCAGCCCCCAGACAGGGGCAAAAGAGACCCAGTACTTC. Translation: CASSPQTGAKETQYF.

This clonotype came up many times. The V gene is TRBV11-1, the J gene TRBJ2-7, with D possibly TRBD2 on 6 matching bases. There are 13 residues in the CDR3. Looked up from germline, CDR1 is SGHAT and CDR2 is FQDESV (reference sequence). Trimming pared 6 bases from V and 3 bases from J, leaving 12 bases between. In DNA form, the CDR3 reads TGTGCCAGCAGGGGTCAGGGAGGCTACGAGCAGTACTTC. Amino acid sequence: CASRGQGGYEQYF.

V and J are TRBV29-1 and TRBJ2-3; D gene ambiguous. The length of the CDR3 is 13 residues. Trimming removed 4 bases at V and 0 bases at J, with 8 bases between. Per germline, CDR1 SQVTM and CDR2 ANQGSEA. The CDR3 DNA reads TGCAGCGTTGTAAAGGTTAGCACAGATACGCAGTATTTT. This sequence encodes CSVVKVSTDTQYF.

This clonotype appeared many times. The V and J genes are TRBV28 and TRBJ1-3; 8 bases match TRBD1. Trimming cost V 10 bases and J 1 base; bases outside gene matches: 18. The CDR3 runs to 18 residues. Looked up from germline, CDR1 is MDHEN and CDR2 is SYDVKM. The CDR3 reads CATSKGLQGGVSGNTIYF. The CDR3 nucleotides are TGTGCCACTTCCAAGGGCCTACAGGGGGGGGTGTCTGGAAACACCATATATTTT.

A few counts support this clonotype. This sequence joins TRBV7-9 and TRBJ2-3; 10 positions match TRBD1. The ends lost 5 bases at V and 4 bases at J; junction bases unmatched: 6. The CDR3 runs 15 residues. Germline V gene lookup returns CDR1 SEHNR and CDR2 FQNEAQ (reference sequence). The CDR3, as DNA: TGTGCCAGCAGCAACGGACAGGGGGTGTCAGATACGCAGTATTTT. Amino acid sequence: CASSNGQGVSDTQYF. The complete variable domain, with remaining parts taken from reference TRBV7-9 and TRBJ2-3, reads DTGVSQNPRHKITKRGQNVTFRCDPISEHNRLYWYRQTLGQGPEFLTYFQNEAQLEKSRLLSDRFSAERPKGSFSTLEIQRTEQGDSAMYLCASSNGQGVSDTQYFGPGTRLTVL.